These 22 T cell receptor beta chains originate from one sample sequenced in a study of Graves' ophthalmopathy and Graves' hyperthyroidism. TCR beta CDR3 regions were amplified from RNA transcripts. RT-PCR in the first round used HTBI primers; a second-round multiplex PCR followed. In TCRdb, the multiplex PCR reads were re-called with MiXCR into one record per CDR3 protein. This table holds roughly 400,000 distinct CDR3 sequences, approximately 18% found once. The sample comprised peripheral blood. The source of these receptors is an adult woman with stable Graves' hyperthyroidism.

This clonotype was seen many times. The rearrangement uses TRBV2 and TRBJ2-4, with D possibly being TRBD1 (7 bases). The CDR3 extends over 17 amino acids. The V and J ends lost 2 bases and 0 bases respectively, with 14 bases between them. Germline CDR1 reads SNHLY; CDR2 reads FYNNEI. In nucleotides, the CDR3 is TGTGCCAGCAGTGAAACCAGACAGGGACTAGCCAAAAACATTCAGTACTTC. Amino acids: CASSETRQGLAKNIQYF. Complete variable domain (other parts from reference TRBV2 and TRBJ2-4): EPEVTQTPSHQVTQMGQEVILRCVPISNHLYFYWYRQILGQKVEFLVSFYNNEISEKSEIFDDQFSVERPDGSNFTLKIRSTKLEDSAMYFCASSETRQGLAKNIQYFGAGTRLSVL.

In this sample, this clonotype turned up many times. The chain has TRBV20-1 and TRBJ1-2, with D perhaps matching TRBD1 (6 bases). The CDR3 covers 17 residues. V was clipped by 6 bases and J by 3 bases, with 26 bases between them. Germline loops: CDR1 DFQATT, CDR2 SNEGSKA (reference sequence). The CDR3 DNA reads TGCAGTGCCCCCACAGGGTCTCCAGGGTTTGGTTACTATGGCTACACCTTC. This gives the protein CSAPTGSPGFGYYGYTF.

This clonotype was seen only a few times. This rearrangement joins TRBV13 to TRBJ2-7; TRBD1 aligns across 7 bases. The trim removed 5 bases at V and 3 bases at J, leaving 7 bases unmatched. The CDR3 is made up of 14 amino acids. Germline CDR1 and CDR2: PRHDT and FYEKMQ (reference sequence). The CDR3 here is CASSTRQGFYEQYF. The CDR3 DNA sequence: TGTGCCAGCAGCACCAGACAGGGCTTCTACGAGCAGTACTTC.

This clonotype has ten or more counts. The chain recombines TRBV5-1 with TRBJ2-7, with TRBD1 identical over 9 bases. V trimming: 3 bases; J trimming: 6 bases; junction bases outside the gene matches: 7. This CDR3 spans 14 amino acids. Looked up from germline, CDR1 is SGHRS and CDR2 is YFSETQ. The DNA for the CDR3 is TGCGCCAGCAGCTCAATGACAGGGGGTATCGAGCAGTACTTC. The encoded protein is CASSSMTGGIEQYF.

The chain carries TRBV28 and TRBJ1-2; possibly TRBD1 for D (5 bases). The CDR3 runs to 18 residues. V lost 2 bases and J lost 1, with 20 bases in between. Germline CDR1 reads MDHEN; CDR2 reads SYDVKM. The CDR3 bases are TGTGCCAGCAGTTTACATTCGGGGCAGGGAGAGCGTAACTATGGCTACACCTTC. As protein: CASSLHSGQGERNYGYTF.

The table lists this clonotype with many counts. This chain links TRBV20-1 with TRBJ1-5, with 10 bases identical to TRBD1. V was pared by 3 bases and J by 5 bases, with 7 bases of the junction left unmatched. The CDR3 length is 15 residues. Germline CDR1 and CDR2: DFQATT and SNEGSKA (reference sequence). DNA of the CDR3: TGCAGTGCTAGTAGCCGGGACAGGGGATATCAGCCCCAGCATTTT. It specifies CSASSRDRGYQPQHF.

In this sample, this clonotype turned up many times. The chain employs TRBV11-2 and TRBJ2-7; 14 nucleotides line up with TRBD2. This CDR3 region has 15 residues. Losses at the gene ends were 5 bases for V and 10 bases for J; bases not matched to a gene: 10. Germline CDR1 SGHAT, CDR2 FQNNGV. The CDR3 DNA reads TGTGCCAGCAGCGGAGGGACTAGCGGGAGATTTGGTCAGTACTTC. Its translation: CASSGGTSGRFGQYF.

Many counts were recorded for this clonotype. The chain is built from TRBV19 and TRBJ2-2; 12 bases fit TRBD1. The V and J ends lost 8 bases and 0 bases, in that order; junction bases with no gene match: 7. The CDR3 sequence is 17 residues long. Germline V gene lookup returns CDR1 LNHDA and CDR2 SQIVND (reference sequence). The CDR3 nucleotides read TGTGCCAGTCCGGGACAGGGGGCTTGGGCGAACACCGGGGAGCTGTTTTTT. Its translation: CASPGQGAWANTGELFF. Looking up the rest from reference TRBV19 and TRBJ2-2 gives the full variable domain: DGGITQSPKYLFRKEGQNVTLSCEQNLNHDAMYWYRQDPGQGLRLIYYSQIVNDFQKGDIAEGYSVSREKKESFPLTVTSAQKNPTAFYLCASPGQGAWANTGELFFGEGSRLTVL.

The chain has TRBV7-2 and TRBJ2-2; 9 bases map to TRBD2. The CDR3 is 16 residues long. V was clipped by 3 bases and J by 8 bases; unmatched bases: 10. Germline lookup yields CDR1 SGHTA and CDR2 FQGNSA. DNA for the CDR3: TGTGCCAGCAGCTTCTACCTAGCGGGGTCCTCTGGGGAGCTGTTTTTT. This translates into CASSFYLAGSSGELFF.

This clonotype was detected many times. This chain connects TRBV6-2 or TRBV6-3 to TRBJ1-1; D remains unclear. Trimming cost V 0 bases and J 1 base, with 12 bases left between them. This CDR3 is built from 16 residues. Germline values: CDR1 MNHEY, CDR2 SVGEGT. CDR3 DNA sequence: TGTGCCAGCAGTTACTCTTGGGCAGGATCGAACACTGAAGCTTTCTTT. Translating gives CASSYSWAGSNTEAFF.

CDR3 coding DNA: TGTGCCAGTAGCCCCGGACAGGCCCGCCTTAACTATGGCTACACCTTC. Translating gives CASSPGQARLNYGYTF. V is TRBV19 and J is TRBJ1-2; TRBD1 matches 7 bases. The CDR3 is made up of 16 amino acids. With V trimmed by 6 bases and J by 1 base, 11 bases remained unmatched. The germline V gene encodes CDR1 LNHDA and CDR2 SQIVND (reference sequence).

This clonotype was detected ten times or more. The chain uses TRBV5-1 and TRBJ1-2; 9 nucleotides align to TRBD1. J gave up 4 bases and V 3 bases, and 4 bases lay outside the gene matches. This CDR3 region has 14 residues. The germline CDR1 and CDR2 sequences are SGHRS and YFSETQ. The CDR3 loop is CASSSGQGSYGYTF. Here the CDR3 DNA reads TGCGCCAGCAGCTCAGGACAGGGGAGCTATGGCTACACCTTC.

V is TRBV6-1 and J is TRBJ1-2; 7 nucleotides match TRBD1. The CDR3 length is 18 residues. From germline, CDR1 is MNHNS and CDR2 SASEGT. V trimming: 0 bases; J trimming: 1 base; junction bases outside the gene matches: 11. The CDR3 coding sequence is TGTGCCAGCAGTGAAGCTCCAGGGGACAGCCTCTTTAACTATGGCTACACCTTC. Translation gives CASSEAPGDSLFNYGYTF.

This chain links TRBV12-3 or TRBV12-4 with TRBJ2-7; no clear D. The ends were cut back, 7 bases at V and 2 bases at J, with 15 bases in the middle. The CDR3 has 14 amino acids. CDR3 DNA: TGTGCCAGCAACTACCTCGGCGACACCTACGAGCAGTACTTC. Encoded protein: CASNYLGDTYEQYF.

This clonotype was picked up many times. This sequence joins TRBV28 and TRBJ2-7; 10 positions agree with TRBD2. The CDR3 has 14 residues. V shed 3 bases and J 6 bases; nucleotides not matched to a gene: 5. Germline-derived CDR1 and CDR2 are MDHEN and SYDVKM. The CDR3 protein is CASSLPAGGPEQYF. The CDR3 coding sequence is TGTGCCAGCAGTTTGCCAGCGGGAGGGCCCGAGCAGTACTTC.

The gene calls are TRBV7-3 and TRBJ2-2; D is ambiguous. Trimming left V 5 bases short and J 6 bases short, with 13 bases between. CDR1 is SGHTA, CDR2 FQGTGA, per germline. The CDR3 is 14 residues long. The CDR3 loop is CASSPRPGPGELFF. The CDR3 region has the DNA TGTGCCAGCAGCCCCCGCCCAGGTCCCGGGGAGCTGTTTTTT.

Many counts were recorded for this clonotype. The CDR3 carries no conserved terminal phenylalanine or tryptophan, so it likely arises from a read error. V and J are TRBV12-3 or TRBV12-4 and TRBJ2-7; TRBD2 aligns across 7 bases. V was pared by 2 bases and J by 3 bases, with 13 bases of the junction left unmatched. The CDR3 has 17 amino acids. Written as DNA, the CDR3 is TGTGCCAGCAGTTTAAGGGGCGGGAGTGGGGACGGCTACGAGCAGTACCTC. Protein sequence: CASSLRGGSGDGYEQYL.

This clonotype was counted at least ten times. CDR3 DNA: TGTGCCAGCAGAACGGGGGGCGCGAATGACTACGAGCAGTACTTC. Protein sequence: CASRTGGANDYEQYF. V gene TRBV6-1 combines with J gene TRBJ2-7; possible D gene TRBD2, 7 bases. The CDR3 has 15 residues. V lost 6 bases to trimming and J lost 3 bases, with 18 bases between them. CDR1 is MNHNS and CDR2 is SASEGT in the germline V gene.

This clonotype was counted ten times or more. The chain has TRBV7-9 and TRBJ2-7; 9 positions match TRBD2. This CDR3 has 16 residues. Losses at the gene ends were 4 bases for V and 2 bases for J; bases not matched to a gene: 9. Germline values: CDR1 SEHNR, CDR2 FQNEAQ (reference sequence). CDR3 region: CASSSPTSGETYEQYF. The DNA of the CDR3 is TGTGCCAGCAGCTCCCCGACTAGCGGAGAGACCTACGAGCAGTACTTC. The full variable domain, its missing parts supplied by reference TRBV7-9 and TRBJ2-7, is DTGVSQNPRHKITKRGQNVTFRCDPISEHNRLYWYRQTLGQGPEFLTYFQNEAQLEKSRLLSDRFSAERPKGSFSTLEIQRTEQGDSAMYLCASSSPTSGETYEQYFGPGTRLTVT.

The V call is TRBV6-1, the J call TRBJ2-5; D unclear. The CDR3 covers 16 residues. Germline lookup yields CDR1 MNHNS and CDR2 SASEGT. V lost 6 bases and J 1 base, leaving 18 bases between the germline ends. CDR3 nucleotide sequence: TGTGCCAGCAGAGATGGAGTCGGACCGATCCAAGAGACCCAGTACTTC. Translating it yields CASRDGVGPIQETQYF.

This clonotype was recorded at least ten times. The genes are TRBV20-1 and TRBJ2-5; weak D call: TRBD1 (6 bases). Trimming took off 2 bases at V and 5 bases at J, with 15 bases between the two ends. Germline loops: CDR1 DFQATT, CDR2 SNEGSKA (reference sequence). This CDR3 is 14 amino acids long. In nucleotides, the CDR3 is TGCAGTGCTAGACAGGGGACGTCGGGGGAGACCCAGTACTTC. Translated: CSARQGTSGETQYF.

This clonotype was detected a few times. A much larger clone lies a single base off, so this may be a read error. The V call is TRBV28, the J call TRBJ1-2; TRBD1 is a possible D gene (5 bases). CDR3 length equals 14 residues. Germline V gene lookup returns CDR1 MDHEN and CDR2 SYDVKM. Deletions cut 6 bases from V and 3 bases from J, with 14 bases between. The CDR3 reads CASRPLGADYGYTF. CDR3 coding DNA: TGTGCCAGCAGACCGTTAGGGGCTGACTATGGCTACACCTTC.